These T cell receptor beta chains were read from a single sample in a study of regulatory T cells in long-lasting Graves disease. Each CDR3 protein gets one entry after TCRdb re-called the multiplex PCR reads with MiXCR. The sample yields over 450,000 distinct CDR3 sequences, roughly 21% seen once. The sample consisted of peripheral blood mononuclear cells (PBMCs), taken when the disease was refractory, from a patient treated with antithyroid drugs. The receptor source for this set is a female donor with Graves disease. Both conserved end residues are part of each CDR3. Each record gives: V gene, J gene, clone size, D gene, CDR3 DNA, CDR3 protein. The D gene is left open where the match is weak. Not every row has a clone size; where given, it reads once, few, many or a size class.

v_gene: TRBV29-1
j_gene: TRBJ2-7
abundance: many
d_gene: NA
CDR3nt: TGCAGCGTTGCTTTACAGGCCCCCGTCTACGAGCAGTACTTC
CDR3aa: CSVALQAPVYEQYF

v_gene: TRBV12-3/TRBV12-4
j_gene: TRBJ1-6
abundance: many
d_gene: NA
CDR3nt: TGTGCCAGCAGAACAGGTCCCTATAATTCACCCCTCCACTTT
CDR3aa: CASRTGPYNSPLHF

v_gene: TRBV6-1
j_gene: TRBJ1-3
abundance: many
d_gene: NA
CDR3nt: TGTGCCAGCAGCGTAGTTACTGGAAACACCATATATTTT
CDR3aa: CASSVVTGNTIYF

v_gene: TRBV28
j_gene: TRBJ2-7
abundance: few
d_gene: NA
CDR3nt: TGTGCCAGTCGAATAGGGACCGGCTACGAGCAGTACTTC
CDR3aa: CASRIGTGYEQYF

v_gene: TRBV29-1
j_gene: TRBJ2-1
abundance: NA
d_gene: NA
CDR3nt: TGCAGCGTTCCCCGGTGGAATGAGCAGTTCTTC
CDR3aa: CSVPRWNEQFF

v_gene: TRBV20-1
j_gene: TRBJ2-5
abundance: many
d_gene: TRBD2
CDR3nt: TGCAGTGCCTGGGGGGGTGTTCAAGAGACCCAGTACTTC
CDR3aa: CSAWGGVQETQYF

v_gene: TRBV10-2
j_gene: TRBJ2-7
abundance: few
d_gene: NA
CDR3nt: TGCGCCAGCAGTGAGTTGATCCAAGCCGAGCAGTACTTC
CDR3aa: CASSELIQAEQYF

v_gene: TRBV4-1
j_gene: TRBJ2-7
abundance: few
d_gene: NA
CDR3nt: TGCGCCAGCAGCCTTTTTAGCGGAAACCCCTACGAGCAGTACTTC
CDR3aa: CASSLFSGNPYEQYF

v_gene: TRBV6-2/TRBV6-3
j_gene: TRBJ1-5
abundance: many
d_gene: TRBD1
CDR3nt: TGTGCCAGCACCAAGAGGACAGGCGATCAGCCCCAGCATTTT
CDR3aa: CASTKRTGDQPQHF

v_gene: TRBV9
j_gene: TRBJ1-3
abundance: few
d_gene: NA
CDR3nt: TGTGCCAGCAGCGTAGATGAGGGGAACACCATATATTTT
CDR3aa: CASSVDEGNTIYF

v_gene: TRBV2
j_gene: TRBJ2-5
abundance: many
d_gene: NA
CDR3nt: TGTGCCAGCAGTTTCCATGAGGAGACCCAGTACTTC
CDR3aa: CASSFHEETQYF